Sequencing of this T cell receptor (beta chain) was carried out in a study of T cell responses to AZD1222 COVID-19 vaccine. Per the germline V gene, CDR1 is SGHNT and CDR2 is YYREEE (reference sequence). V was clipped by 0 bases and J by 8 bases, with 11 bases between them. This CDR3 contains 14 residues. Only in-frame clones appear in the TCRdb table, and some are missing; sequencing was by immunoSEQ multiplex PCR. Counted here are roughly 120,000 clones, more than 85% occurring once; the ten biggest clones make up 4% to 6%. This clone was detected once. This sample comprised peripheral blood, obtained 28 days after the second AZD1222 dose. This clonotype originated in an adult who received the AZD1222 COVID-19 vaccine. The chain joins TRBV5-4 to TRBJ2-2; perhaps D is TRBD1 or TRBD2 (6 bases each). The CDR3 sequence is CASSLAGAQGELFF. Here the CDR3 DNA reads TGTGCCAGCAGCTTGGCGGGGGCCCAAGGGGAGCTGTTTTTT.